This T cell receptor (beta chain) is from a study of cytomegalovirus exposure and HLA in healthy donors (dated by TCRdb to about 2017). In terms of the full investigation: An earlier analysis of approximately 640 of the donors reported more than 250 Gb of sequence data and 120 million or so unique TCR beta sequences from 190 million or so T cells. The number of typed donors differed by locus: about 620-640 for A, B, C, DRB1 and DQB1; 522 for DQA1; some 610 for DPA1; and some 450 for DPB1. An earlier analysis of 587 of the donors applied high-throughput TCR beta sequencing to assess whether each TCR beta V gene segment acted as functional or pseudogenic. The study was designed to test whether signatures of past pathogen exposure could be identified by cataloging public T cell receptors. An early release that covered about 600 HLA-typed donors contained approximately 300 gigabases of sequencing data and tens of millions of unique TCR sequences. The T cell repertoires of under 750 subjects were profiled by immunosequencing and related to cytomegalovirus serostatus. In addition to the first cohort of hundreds of subjects, a separate validation cohort of 100 to 150 different subjects was used. To predict cytomegalovirus infection status, the study brought together high-throughput TCR immunosequencing, statistical association of individual TCRs with disease status, and machine learning. HLA typing covered class I and class II loci at four-digit resolution. Donor age, sex, ethnicity and CMV serostatus were compiled alongside the repertoire data. Of the roughly 400 genotyped donors, 65% to 90% fell in the genetic ancestry cluster associated with self-reported Caucasian donors. Four or five DR-DQ haplotypes were handled as single units for association and clustering, since linkage in the cohort was strong. Rather than using new phenotypic data, the later analysis identified candidate immune exposures from TCR beta sequences and from how often those sequences occurred across donors. Across under 500 genotyped donors of the cohort, an average of approximately 220,000 unique TCR beta nucleotide sequences per donor were sequenced, and roughly 20% of those sequences were non-productive. A later genetic analysis took genome-wide SNP genotypes for about 65% of the 666 donors and used that subset as a discovery cohort. Every discovery cohort repertoire had been produced on one sequencing platform. A later analysis re-examined previously published TCR beta repertoires from roughly 720 donors and added high-resolution HLA genotyping to investigate patterns of TCR occurrence.

The cohort was made up of roughly 670 healthy bone marrow donors. At the time of sampling, all cohort members were nominally healthy, though unrecorded immune exposures were likely present. The donor tested CMV seropositive and was one of the 289 seropositive cohort members. Every donor gave a peripheral blood sample, and the peripheral blood mononuclear cells from that sample were used for TCR beta sequencing. The Qiagen DNeasy Blood Extraction Kit was used to extract genomic DNA from the blood cell samples. Of note for this clone: Its antigen is unknown. The input lacks base qualities; no much larger clone sits a single base away.

Receptor amplification or capture employed the immunoSEQ multiplex PCR assay. The multiplex PCR relied on a mix of 60 forward primers for TCR Vbeta segments and 13 reverse primers for TCR Jbeta segments. The CDR3 region of rearranged TCR beta genes was amplified from genomic DNA with a multiplex PCR assay. The Illumina HiSeq System was used to sequence the amplified TCR beta libraries as 87-base-pair reads. Per the original workflow: Across the 500 to 700 repertoires, a later analysis counted 75 million to 90 million unique TCR beta chains, around 11 million of which were shared by at least two donors. To remove PCR and sequencing errors, raw reads were error-corrected and collapsed into unique sequences using a nearest-neighbor algorithm that merged closely related sequences. To assign V, D and J gene segments, CDR3 sequences were aligned to IMGT reference sequences. For a sequence to be retained, a match of at least six nucleotides was required to both a V gene segment and a J gene segment. A rearrangement was called productive if the CDR3 had no stop codons and remained in frame with V and J, and every other rearrangement was called non-productive. Following IMGT convention, CDR3 was defined as the stretch from the second conserved V-encoded cysteine up to the conserved J-encoded phenylalanine. In an earlier analysis of roughly 580 of the donors, sequences lacking an unambiguous match to a single V gene segment were excluded. In an earlier analysis of several hundred of the donors, V segments were called functional above 56.7% productive rearrangements and were called segregating when the between-donor standard deviation exceeded 5%. A statistical classification framework was built for diagnosing cytomegalovirus status from the catalog of TCR beta chain sequences. A later analysis assigned V and J genes by comparing TCR nucleotide sequences with IMGT/GENE-DB human TR gene sequences. Using the TCRdist pipeline, a later analysis assigned CDR3 sequences along with most-parsimonious VDJ recombination scenarios. In a later analysis, every TCR beta chain was defined by the combination of its CDR3 amino acid sequence and its V-gene family, and reads without a unique V-gene family were dropped. As a way to deal with suspected cross-contamination and a sequencing artifact, a later analysis dropped roughly 600 nucleotide sequences that were highly shared and had low generation probability. In a later analysis, a clonal expansion index was calculated for each public chain from normalized within-repertoire ranks of inferred template counts. Generation probabilities in a later analysis came from a VDJ recombination model fitted to out-of-frame rearrangements, and those results were checked against IGoR. In a later analysis, TCR-TCR, TCR-HLA and TCR-CMV co-occurrence was scored with hypergeometric tests, and a repertoire-size bias correction was applied to TCR pairs. A later analysis estimated false discovery rates by permuting HLA or CMV assignments 20 times. A later analysis grouped co-occurring TCRs with DBSCAN, adding TCRdist sequence similarity when clustering within HLA-allele-positive subsets. For co-occurrence clustering, repertoires with fewer than 30,000 or more than 120,000 public chains were excluded, along with a handful of repertoires with anomalous nucleotide sharing. TCRdb provides this immuneACCESS table in a form limited to in-frame rearrangements. Some clones are lacking; in checked studies, under half of them reflect an unresolved V gene, and why the rest are absent is not known. V and J calls and clone size are those listed in that table; D and trimming were worked out from the DNA. The sample yields under 90,000 clones; about 80% were counted once. The leading ten clones occupy approximately 3.2% of the sample.

Findings and caveats that apply to the study as a whole: The presence/absence analyses assumed that sequencing depth was roughly uniform across donors, and that assumption may not be true. Most CMV-associated TCR beta chains appeared to be HLA-restricted in a later analysis, and the HLA associations seemed to be driven largely by CMV exposure. Because some donors lacked HLA typing at each locus, the association tests relied only on the typed subset. Compared with equally common non-associated chains, HLA-associated TCR beta chains in a later analysis were more clonally expanded and had lower generation probabilities. Compared with the roughly 720-donor mean, donors in an Asian-associated ancestry cluster had fewer N-insertions in productive TCRs, according to a later genetic analysis. A group of highly shared sequence variants was considered likely to be a technical artifact of the sequencing pipeline. The authors suggested that the approach could potentially be extended to other disease states and immunological phenotypes. Three of the identified cytomegalovirus-associated TCR beta chains were confirmed in vitro to be specific for cytomegalovirus antigens. Correlated functional status among segregating V segments might reflect linkage disequilibrium, but an unknown experimental factor could not be ruled out. Because counts were too low, about 18 rarely observed V segments, including chromosome 9 orphons, were excluded from the earlier analysis of 500 to 700 of the donors. When HLA alleles, especially DR and DQ, strongly co-occurred, attributing TCR associations to individual alleles was difficult. The cohort was sequenced for TCR beta chains only, and without alpha or paired-chain data the features that could be detected were limited. Most TCR sequences were observed very rarely across donors, whereas some public TCRs were present in many individuals. A later analysis reported that several top co-occurrence clusters appeared linked to parvovirus B19, influenza, CMV and Epstein-Barr virus. The study listed 150 to 200 TCR beta chains as associated with cytomegalovirus. Broadly in line with IMGT annotations, most TCR beta V segments showed up in productive rearrangements about 87% or about 30% of the time in an earlier analysis of 587 of the donors. Some IMGT-functional V segments, including TRBV6-2 and TRBV6-3, could not be told apart with the 87-base-pair reads, so those segments were excluded. A further reported finding was that TCR beta sequences accurately predicted the HLA-A and HLA-B alleles for most subjects in the first cohort. The only immune exposure information available for the cohort was CMV serostatus. Cytomegalovirus status was reported to be diagnosed by the classifier with high specificity and sensitivity in both the original and validation cohorts. In a later analysis, TCR association rates were found to vary across HLA loci, with the most associated TCRs seen for DRB1 alleles and the fewest for HLA-C alleles. In a later analysis, 16,951 TCR beta sequences were associated with specific HLA alleles at a false discovery rate of 0.05. In a later genetic analysis, a missense DCLRE1C variant was associated with V-gene and J-gene trimming of TCR beta chains, and the association was replicated in an independent cohort.

Trimming removed 0 bases from V and 3 bases from J; the gene matches leave 2 bases unexplained. CDR1 MNHNY and CDR2 SVGAGI are derived from the germline V gene (reference sequence). The CDR3 numbers 16 residues from cysteine through phenylalanine. Only the CDR3 DNA stays, 48 bases, in frame from base 1. In this chain, TRBV6-6 is recombined with TRBJ2-3, with 11 bases aligning to TRBD2. Sample: PBMCs. This TCR came from a middle-aged man in good health and CMV-seropositive. The CDR3 has the sequence CASSYSRTSGTDTQYF. The DNA sequence follows: TGTGCCAGCAGTTACTCGAGGACTAGCGGGACAGATACGCAGTATTTT.